This passage covers 21 T cell receptor beta chains from one sample sequenced in a study of T cell repertoires in cytomegalovirus infection. TCRdb reanalysed the reads using MiXCR and keeps one entry per CDR3 protein. The sample consists of about half a million distinct CDR3 sequences, 30% to 35% of them appearing once. Their antigens are not known. This sample comprised cultured PBMCs, obtained from culture after CMV antigen stimulation. These receptors all come from a human donor in good health (CMV status not recorded). Some clones in this sample may be carry-over from other donors' samples.

The chain uses TRBV6-2 or TRBV6-3 and TRBJ2-3; maybe TRBD2 (5 bases). This CDR3 is built from 16 residues. Germline CDR1 is MNHEY and CDR2 is SVGEGT. With 2 bases removed from V and 1 base from J, the gap between germline ends came to 13 bases. The CDR3 DNA follows: TGTGCCAGCAGTTACGGAGGAACCCAAGGCACAGATACGCAGTATTTT. Translated: CASSYGGTQGTDTQYF.

Worth noting for this clonotype: This may come from a read error, since a much larger clone is one base off. The chain couples TRBV12-3 or TRBV12-4 to TRBJ2-1, with 11 bases aligning to TRBD2. There are 13 residues in the CDR3. The trim removed 6 bases at V and 6 bases at J, leaving 1 base unmatched. The CDR3 region is CASRGLAVNEQFF. CDR3 nucleotide sequence: TGTGCCAGCAGGGGACTAGCGGTCAATGAGCAGTTCTTC.

At least ten counts were recorded for this clonotype. V gene TRBV7-2 combines with J gene TRBJ2-7; 9 bases align to TRBD1. The CDR3 extends over 15 amino acids. The trim removed 5 bases at V and 3 bases at J, leaving 8 bases unmatched. Germline V lookup: CDR1 SGHTA, CDR2 FQGNSA. CDR3 sequence reads: CASSPKDRGVYEQYF. CDR3 bases: TGTGCCAGCAGCCCAAAGGACAGGGGTGTCTACGAGCAGTACTTC.

This clonotype was seen more than once but under ten times. The rearrangement uses TRBV7-9 and TRBJ2-2, with 10 bases identical to TRBD2. With V trimmed by 4 bases and J by 4 bases, 6 bases remained unmatched. The CDR3 is 16 amino acids. Germline V gives CDR1 SEHNR, CDR2 FQNEAQ (reference sequence). Written as DNA, the CDR3 is TGTGCCAGCAGCTCCGTTAGCGGGAGGCTCACCGGGGAGCTGTTTTTT. Protein sequence: CASSSVSGRLTGELFF.

CDR3 loop: CASSFEGAGELFF. DNA of the CDR3: TGTGCCAGCAGTTTCGAAGGGGCCGGGGAGCTGTTTTTT. The chain joins TRBV28 to TRBJ2-2, with a possible D match to TRBD1 (5 bases). This CDR3 region has 13 residues. Germline V gives CDR1 MDHEN, CDR2 SYDVKM. Trimming cost V 3 bases and J 6 bases, with 8 bases left between them.

This chain joins TRBV10-3 and TRBJ2-3; perhaps TRBD1 as D (6 bases). The ends were cut back, 4 bases at V and 1 base at J, with 6 bases in the middle. The CDR3 runs to 13 residues. CDR1 ENHRY and CDR2 SYGVKD come from the germline V gene. The CDR3 region is CAISGQGTDTQYF. The DNA of the CDR3 is TGTGCCATCAGTGGACAGGGCACAGATACGCAGTATTTT.

The rearrangement joins TRBV19 to TRBJ2-3; D gene uncertain. The V gene lost 8 bases and the J gene lost 2 bases, with 14 bases spanning the gap. This CDR3 region has 14 residues. CDR1 is LNHDA, CDR2 SQIVND, per germline (reference sequence). DNA for the CDR3: TGTGCCAGTGACGAGAGCCTTTACACAGATACGCAGTATTTT. Translating gives CASDESLYTDTQYF.

This chain links TRBV20-1 with TRBJ2-4; D possibly corresponds to TRBD1 (6 bases). CDR1 DFQATT and CDR2 SNEGSKA come from the germline V gene (reference sequence). The ends were cut back, 4 bases at V and 0 bases at J, with 16 bases in the middle. The CDR3 has 16 residues. CDR3 bases: TGCAGTGCTATCGGACAGACCGATTTAGCCAAAAACATTCAGTACTTC. It translates to CSAIGQTDLAKNIQYF.

The DNA for the CDR3 is TGCGCCAGCAGCCCCCAAGTGACCGACAATGAGCAGTTCTTC. This sequence encodes CASSPQVTDNEQFF. V gene TRBV4-3 combines with J gene TRBJ2-1; no clear D gene. The CDR3 spans 14 residues. CDR1 LGHNA and CDR2 YSLEER come from the germline V gene. V lost 4 bases, J lost 5 bases, and 12 bases lay in between.

The chain employs TRBV2 and TRBJ1-4, with D possibly matching TRBD1 (5 bases). The CDR3 is 15 residues long. Trimming shortened V by 1 base and J by 0 bases, and 6 bases separated the two germline ends. Germline CDR1 SNHLY, CDR2 FYNNEI. The CDR3 loop is CASSEDRTTNEKLFF. CDR3 nucleotide sequence: TGTGCCAGCAGTGAAGACAGGACAACTAATGAAAAACTGTTTTTT.

This clonotype appeared a few times. The V and J genes are TRBV6-2 or TRBV6-3 and TRBJ1-1, with 7 bases that match TRBD1. Germline loops: CDR1 MNHEY, CDR2 SVGEGT. This CDR3 spans 17 amino acids. J was trimmed by 3 bases and V by 0 bases; bases with no gene match: 10. The CDR3 protein is CASSYSRDRGLDTEAFF. The CDR3 nucleotides read TGTGCCAGCAGTTACTCGAGGGATAGGGGGCTCGACACTGAAGCTTTCTTT.

V usage is TRBV6-5 and J usage is TRBJ1-3, with a weak D call TRBD1 (6 bases). The CDR3 covers 18 residues. V was cut by 5 bases and J by 1 base, with 21 bases left in between. Germline CDR1 and CDR2: MNHEY and SVGAGI. CDR3 residues: CASSRYNPGEGSGNTIYF. CDR3 DNA: TGTGCCAGCAGTCGATATAATCCAGGGGAGGGTTCTGGAAACACCATATATTTT.

At least ten counts were recorded for this clonotype. The gene calls are TRBV7-2 and TRBJ2-1; D is possibly TRBD1 (6 bases). V was cut by 5 bases and J by 7 bases, with 12 bases left in between. The CDR3 is 13 amino acids. Germline V gene sequence: CDR1 SGHTA, CDR2 FQGNSA. DNA for the CDR3: TGTGCCAGCAGCCTCGCCCAGGGGAATGAGCAGTTCTTC. The encoded protein is CASSLAQGNEQFF.

CDR3 bases: TGTGCCAGTAGAGGCGGGGACTCCGGAGCTAACTATGGCTACACCTTC. Its protein is CASRGGDSGANYGYTF. The chain recombines TRBV19 with TRBJ1-2, with TRBD1 as a possible D gene (5 bases). CDR3 size: 16 residues. V lost 6 bases and J 0 bases, leaving 17 bases between the germline ends. From germline, CDR1 is LNHDA and CDR2 SQIVND (reference sequence).

This clonotype was seen at least ten times. The chain carries TRBV7-2 and TRBJ2-1; D not certain. This CDR3 is 12 amino acids long. V was trimmed by 1 base and J by 8 bases, leaving 6 bases between them. Germline CDR1 SGHTA, CDR2 FQGNSA. CDR3 DNA sequence: TGTGCCAGCAGCTTAGGGTACGATGAGCAGTTCTTC. Translating it yields CASSLGYDEQFF.

This chain joins TRBV28 and TRBJ2-1; 14 bases line up with TRBD2. Germline lookup yields CDR1 MDHEN and CDR2 SYDVKM. The CDR3 spans 18 residues. J gave up 3 bases and V 4 bases, and 8 bases lay outside the gene matches. The CDR3, as DNA: TGTGCCAGCAGTTCCGGGACTAGCGGGAGAGTTCGCTACAATGAGCAGTTCTTC. It translates to CASSSGTSGRVRYNEQFF.

The chain recombines TRBV7-8 with TRBJ2-4; the match to TRBD1 covers 9 bases. The trim removed 4 bases at V and 1 base at J, leaving 8 bases unmatched. There are 17 residues in the CDR3. Germline V gene data show CDR1 as SGHVS and CDR2 as FQNEAQ. The CDR3 nucleotides are TGTGCCAGCAGCTCAGGGACAGGGCTGGGGGCCAAAAACATTCAGTACTTC. Protein sequence: CASSSGTGLGAKNIQYF.

The chain recombines TRBV6-2 or TRBV6-3 with TRBJ1-2; a possible D gene is TRBD1 (6 bases). With 2 bases removed from V and 5 bases from J, the gap between germline ends came to 15 bases. Germline CDR1 and CDR2: MNHEY and SVGEGT. The CDR3 sequence is 15 residues long. The CDR3 here is CASSYGQSYNYGYTF. In DNA, the CDR3 is TGTGCCAGCAGTTACGGACAGTCTTACAATTATGGCTACACCTTC.

The V call is TRBV11-2, the J call TRBJ1-2, with TRBD1 as a possible D gene (5 bases). Germline CDR1 and CDR2: SGHAT and FQNNGV. The CDR3 contains 14 residues. V was clipped by 1 base and J by 4 bases, with 10 bases between them. The CDR3 coding sequence is TGTGCCAGCAGCTTAGGGGACTCCCTCTATGGCTACACCTTC. Amino acid sequence: CASSLGDSLYGYTF.

This clonotype was detected only a few times. The gene calls are TRBV6-6 and TRBJ1-5, with 7 bases identical to TRBD1. V gave up 3 bases and J gave up 6 bases; unmatched junction bases: 17. The CDR3 loop spans 18 amino acids. CDR1 MNHNY and CDR2 SVGAGI come from the germline V gene (reference sequence). Written as DNA, the CDR3 is TGTGCCAGCAGTTATAGCGGTGCGGTGGACAGGTTAAGTCAGCCCCAGCATTTT. This sequence encodes CASSYSGAVDRLSQPQHF.

V is TRBV6-2 or TRBV6-3 and J is TRBJ2-7, with no clear D. Between the trimmed V and J ends, which lost 2 bases and 7 bases, there was a span of 15 bases. CDR3 length equals 14 residues. Germline loops: CDR1 MNHEY, CDR2 SVGEGT. CDR3 in amino acids: CASSYGGSRREQYF. CDR3 nucleotide sequence: TGTGCCAGCAGTTACGGTGGCTCGCGTCGGGAGCAGTACTTC.